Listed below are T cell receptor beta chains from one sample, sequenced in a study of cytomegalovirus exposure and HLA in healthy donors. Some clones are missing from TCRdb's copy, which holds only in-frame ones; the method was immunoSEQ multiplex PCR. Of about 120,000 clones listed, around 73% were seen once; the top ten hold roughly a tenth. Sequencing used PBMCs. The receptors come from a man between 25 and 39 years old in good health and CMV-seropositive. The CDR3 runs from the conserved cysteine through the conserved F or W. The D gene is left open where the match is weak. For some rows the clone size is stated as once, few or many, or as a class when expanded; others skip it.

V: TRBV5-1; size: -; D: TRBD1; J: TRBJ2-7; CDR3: CASSSTGAYEQYF; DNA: TGCGCCAGCAGCTCTACAGGGGCCTACGAGCAGTACTTC
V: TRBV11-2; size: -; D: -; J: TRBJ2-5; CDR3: CASSFMQGTETQYF; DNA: TGTGCCAGCAGCTTCATGCAGGGGACGGAGACCCAGTACTTC
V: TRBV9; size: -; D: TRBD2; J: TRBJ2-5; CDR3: CASSVEGGRAGETQYF; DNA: TGTGCCAGCAGCGTAGAAGGCGGGAGGGCTGGGGAGACCCAGTACTTC
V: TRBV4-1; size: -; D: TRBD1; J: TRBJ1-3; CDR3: CASSQRDRGQVPGNTIYF; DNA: TGCGCCAGCAGCCAGAGGGACAGGGGCCAGGTCCCTGGAAACACCATATATTTT
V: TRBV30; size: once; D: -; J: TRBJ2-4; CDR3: CAWSGLARPLNIQYF; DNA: TGTGCCTGGAGTGGGCTAGCGCGACCATTAAACATTCAGTACTTC
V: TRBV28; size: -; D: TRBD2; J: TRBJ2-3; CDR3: CASHTGGRPDTQYF; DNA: TGTGCCAGCCATACGGGAGGGCGCCCAGATACGCAGTATTTT
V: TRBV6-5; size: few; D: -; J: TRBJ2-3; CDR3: CASSYPGRGDTQYF; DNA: TGTGCCAGCAGTTACCCCGGACGGGGAGATACGCAGTATTTT
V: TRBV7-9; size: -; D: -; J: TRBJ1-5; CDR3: CASSLGGGFLVAAAQPQHF; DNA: TGTGCCAGCAGCTTAGGGGGGGGCTTCCTCGTGGCAGCGGCTCAGCCCCAGCATTTT
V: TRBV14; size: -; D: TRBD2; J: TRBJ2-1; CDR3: CASSRLAGAISEQFF; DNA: TGTGCCAGCAGCCGGCTAGCGGGAGCGATAAGTGAGCAGTTCTTC
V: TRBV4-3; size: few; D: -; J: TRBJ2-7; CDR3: CASSQDLGGDYEQYF; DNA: TGCGCCAGCAGCCAAGATTTAGGGGGGGACTACGAGCAGTACTTC
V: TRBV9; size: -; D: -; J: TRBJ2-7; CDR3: CASSVAYRAGTYEQYF; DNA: TGTGCCAGCAGCGTAGCTTACCGGGCAGGGACCTACGAGCAGTACTTC
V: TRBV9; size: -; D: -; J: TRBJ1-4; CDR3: CASSVGAQGRANEKLFF; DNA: TGTGCCAGCAGCGTAGGGGCCCAAGGGAGGGCTAATGAAAAACTGTTTTTT
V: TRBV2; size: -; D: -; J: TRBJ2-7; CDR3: CASKVRTYEQYF; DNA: TGTGCCAGCAAAGTCAGAACCTACGAGCAGTACTTC
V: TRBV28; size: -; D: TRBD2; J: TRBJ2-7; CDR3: CASSQLAGGSYEQYF; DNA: TGTGCCAGCAGTCAACTAGCGGGAGGGTCTTACGAGCAGTACTTC
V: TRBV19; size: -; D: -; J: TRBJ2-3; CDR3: CASGILGATDTQYF; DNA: TGTGCCAGTGGGATATTGGGGGCCACAGATACGCAGTATTTT
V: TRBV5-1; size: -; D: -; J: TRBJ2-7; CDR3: CASSNEAVGTIVYEQYF; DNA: TGCGCCAGCAGCAACGAGGCCGTCGGAACCATCGTCTACGAGCAGTACTTC
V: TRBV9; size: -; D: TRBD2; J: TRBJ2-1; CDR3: CASSPSSGPYNEQFF; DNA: TGTGCCAGCAGCCCTTCTAGCGGTCCTTACAATGAGCAGTTCTTC
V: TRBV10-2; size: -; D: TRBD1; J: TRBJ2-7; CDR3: CASSGTGLTYEQYF; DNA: TGCGCCAGCAGCGGGACAGGTCTGACCTACGAGCAGTACTTC
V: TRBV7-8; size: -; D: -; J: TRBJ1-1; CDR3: CASSLMGGDTEAFF; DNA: TGTGCCAGCAGCTTAATGGGAGGGGACACTGAAGCTTTCTTT
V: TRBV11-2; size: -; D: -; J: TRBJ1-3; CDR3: CASSLDRGGNTIYF; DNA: TGTGCCAGCAGCTTAGACAGGGGAGGAAACACCATATATTTT
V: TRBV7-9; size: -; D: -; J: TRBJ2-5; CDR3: CASSHSGAIQETQYF; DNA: TGTGCCAGCAGCCACAGTGGCGCTATACAAGAGACCCAGTACTTC
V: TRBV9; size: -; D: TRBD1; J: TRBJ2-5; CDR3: CASSVTGTAQETQYF; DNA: TGTGCCAGCAGCGTAACCGGGACAGCCCAAGAGACCCAGTACTTC
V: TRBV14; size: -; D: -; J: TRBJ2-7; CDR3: CASSPAPSESYEQYF; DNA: TGTGCCAGCAGCCCCGCGCCTAGCGAGTCCTACGAGCAGTACTTC
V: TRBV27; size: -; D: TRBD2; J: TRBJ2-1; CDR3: CASYRAGGTSYNEQFF; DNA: TGTGCCAGCTACCGAGCGGGAGGAACCTCCTACAATGAGCAGTTCTTC
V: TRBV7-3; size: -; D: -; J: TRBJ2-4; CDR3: CASSPSGERIAKNIQYF; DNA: TGTGCCAGCAGCCCTTCAGGGGAAAGAATAGCCAAAAACATTCAGTACTTC
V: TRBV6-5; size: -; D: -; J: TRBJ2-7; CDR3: CASIDRTRVEQYF; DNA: TGTGCCAGCATCGACCGAACTAGGGTCGAGCAGTACTTC
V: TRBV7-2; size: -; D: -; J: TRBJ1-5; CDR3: CASSIQGTPQHF; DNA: TGTGCCAGCAGCATTCAGGGGACGCCCCAGCATTTT
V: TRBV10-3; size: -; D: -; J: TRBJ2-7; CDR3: CAIKARADYEQYF; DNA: TGTGCCATCAAAGCGAGGGCCGATTACGAGCAGTACTTC
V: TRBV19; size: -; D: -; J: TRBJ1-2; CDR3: CASTHWAENYGYTF; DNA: TGTGCCAGTACCCACTGGGCTGAGAACTATGGCTACACCTTC
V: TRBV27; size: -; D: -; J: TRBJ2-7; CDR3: CASSLFRSSYEQYF; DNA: TGTGCCAGCAGCCTCTTTCGGAGCTCCTACGAGCAGTACTTC
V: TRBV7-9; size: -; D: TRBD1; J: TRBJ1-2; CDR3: CASSLAGQVLYGYTF; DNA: TGTGCCAGCAGCTTAGCGGGACAGGTGCTCTATGGCTACACCTTC
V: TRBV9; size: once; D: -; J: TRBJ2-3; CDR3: CASSVWKGFSSDTQYF; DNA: TGTGCCAGCAGCGTTTGGAAGGGGTTTTCCTCAGATACGCAGTATTTT
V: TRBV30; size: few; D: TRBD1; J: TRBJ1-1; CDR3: CAWGRQGTEAFF; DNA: TGTGCCTGGGGAAGACAGGGGACTGAAGCTTTCTTT
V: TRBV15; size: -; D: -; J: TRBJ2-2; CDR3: CATSRGQGSGELFF; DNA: TGTGCCACCAGCAGAGGTCAGGGGTCCGGGGAGCTGTTTTTT
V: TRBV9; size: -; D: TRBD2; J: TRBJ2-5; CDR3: CASSVNSGETQYF; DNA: TGTGCCAGCAGCGTGAATAGCGGGGAGACCCAGTACTTC
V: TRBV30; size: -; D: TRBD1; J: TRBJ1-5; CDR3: CAYQRQGWNSNQPQHF; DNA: TGTGCCTACCAGAGACAGGGGTGGAATAGCAATCAGCCCCAGCATTTT
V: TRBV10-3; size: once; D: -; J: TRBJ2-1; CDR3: CAISEREKGEQFF; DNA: TGTGCCATCAGTGAGCGGGAGAAGGGTGAGCAGTTCTTC
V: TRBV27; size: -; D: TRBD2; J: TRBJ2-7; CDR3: CASSPTSGRLSYEQYF; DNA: TGTGCCAGCAGCCCTACTAGCGGGAGGCTCTCCTACGAGCAGTACTTC
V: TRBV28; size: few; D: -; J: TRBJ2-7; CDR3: CASSFRVYEQYF; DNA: TGTGCCAGCAGTTTCAGGGTCTACGAGCAGTACTTC
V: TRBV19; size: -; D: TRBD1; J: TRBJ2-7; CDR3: CASSKQGALYEQYF; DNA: TGTGCCAGTAGTAAACAGGGGGCCCTCTACGAGCAGTACTTC
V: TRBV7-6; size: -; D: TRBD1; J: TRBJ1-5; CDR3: CASSLGTGASNQPQHF; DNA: TGTGCCAGCAGCTTGGGGACAGGGGCGAGCAATCAGCCCCAGCATTTT
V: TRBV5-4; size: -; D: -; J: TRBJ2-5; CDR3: CASSTDTYQETQYF; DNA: TGTGCCAGCAGTACTGACACCTACCAAGAGACCCAGTACTTC
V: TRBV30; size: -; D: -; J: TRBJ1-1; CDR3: CAWGSGSINTEAFF; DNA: TGTGCCTGGGGGTCCGGGAGCATTAACACTGAAGCTTTCTTT
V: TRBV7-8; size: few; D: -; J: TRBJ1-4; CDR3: CASSPPEGNEGEKLFF; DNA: TGTGCCAGCAGCCCCCCCGAGGGAAACGAAGGTGAAAAACTGTTTTTT
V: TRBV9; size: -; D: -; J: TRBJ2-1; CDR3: CASSGPSDSSYNEQFF; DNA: TGTGCCAGCAGCGGCCCTTCCGACAGCTCCTACAATGAGCAGTTCTTC
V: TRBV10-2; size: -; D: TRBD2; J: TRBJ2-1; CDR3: CASSAPPGLAGGKVGNEQFF; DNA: TGCGCCAGCAGTGCACCACCGGGACTAGCGGGAGGGAAGGTGGGCAATGAGCAGTTCTTC
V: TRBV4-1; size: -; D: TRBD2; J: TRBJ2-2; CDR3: CASSHGLAGRAGELFF; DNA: TGCGCCAGCAGCCACGGACTAGCGGGACGGGCCGGGGAGCTGTTTTTT